A selection of T cell receptor beta chains follows, all from one sample in a study of blood T cell repertoires in COVID-19. Clones were sequenced by immunoSEQ multiplex PCR, and TCRdb holds only the in-frame ones, with some missing. Here the sample spans around 220,000 clones, approximately 84% being singletons. Input material: peripheral blood. Every receptor here comes from a man aged 50 to 60 with acute or convalescent COVID-19. The CDR3 runs from the conserved cysteine through the conserved F or W. Each record gives: clone size, D gene, J gene, V gene, CDR3 protein, CDR3 DNA. D genes are given only for firm matches. Some rows mark clone size as missing; the rest say once, few, many or name a class of expanded clone.

clone size: .; D gene: .; J gene: TRBJ1-2; V gene: TRBV21-1; CDR3 protein: CASSKARGGGGYTF; CDR3 DNA: TGTGCCAGCAGCAAAGCGCGGGGGGGTGGTGGCTACACCTTC
clone size: .; D gene: TRBD1; J gene: TRBJ2-2; V gene: TRBV24-1; CDR3 protein: CATSDAGTGATGELFF; CDR3 DNA: TGTGCCACCAGTGACGCCGGGACAGGAGCCACCGGGGAGCTGTTTTTT
clone size: .; D gene: .; J gene: TRBJ1-1; V gene: TRBV7-9; CDR3 protein: CASTRGWGDTEAFF; CDR3 DNA: TGTGCCAGCACCCGAGGCTGGGGAGACACTGAAGCTTTCTTT
clone size: .; D gene: TRBD1; J gene: TRBJ1-3; V gene: TRBV6-5; CDR3 protein: CASSFSGTAGNTIYF; CDR3 DNA: TGTGCCAGCAGTTTTTCCGGGACAGCTGGAAACACCATATATTTT
clone size: .; D gene: TRBD1; J gene: TRBJ1-6; V gene: TRBV7-2; CDR3 protein: CASSWASGQGFNSPLHF; CDR3 DNA: TGTGCCAGCAGCTGGGCGTCAGGACAGGGCTTCAATTCACCCCTCCACTTT
clone size: .; D gene: TRBD1; J gene: TRBJ1-1; V gene: TRBV3-1/TRBV3-2; CDR3 protein: CASTPDRGNTEAFF; CDR3 DNA: TGTGCCAGCACTCCGGACAGGGGGAACACTGAAGCTTTCTTT
clone size: once; D gene: TRBD1; J gene: TRBJ2-7; V gene: TRBV7-2; CDR3 protein: CASSSDRGASYEQYF; CDR3 DNA: TGTGCCAGCAGCTCGGACAGGGGGGCGTCCTACGAGCAGTACTTC
clone size: few; D gene: .; J gene: TRBJ1-5; V gene: TRBV19; CDR3 protein: CASSIQWQGIGQPQHF; CDR3 DNA: TGTGCCAGTAGTATACAGTGGCAGGGGATTGGGCAGCCCCAGCATTTT
clone size: .; D gene: .; J gene: TRBJ1-5; V gene: TRBV25-1; CDR3 protein: CASSEVGDILRNQPQHF; CDR3 DNA: TGTGCCAGCAGTGAAGTGGGAGACATCCTACGCAATCAGCCCCAGCATTTT
clone size: .; D gene: TRBD1; J gene: TRBJ1-5; V gene: TRBV7-9; CDR3 protein: CASSLGQGADQPQHF; CDR3 DNA: TGTGCCAGCAGCTTGGGACAGGGGGCAGATCAGCCCCAGCATTTT
clone size: .; D gene: TRBD2; J gene: TRBJ2-3; V gene: TRBV29-1; CDR3 protein: CSAAGLAGAPDTQYF; CDR3 DNA: TGCAGCGCCGCGGGACTAGCGGGGGCCCCAGATACGCAGTATTTT
clone size: .; D gene: .; J gene: TRBJ2-2; V gene: TRBV9; CDR3 protein: CASSVEGKAGELFF; CDR3 DNA: TGTGCCAGCAGCGTAGAGGGGAAAGCCGGGGAGCTGTTTTTT
clone size: .; D gene: .; J gene: TRBJ1-5; V gene: TRBV7-7; CDR3 protein: CASSPRVFSNQPQHF; CDR3 DNA: TGTGCCAGCAGCCCCAGGGTTTTCAGCAATCAGCCCCAGCATTTT
clone size: .; D gene: .; J gene: TRBJ1-4; V gene: TRBV7-2; CDR3 protein: CASSLGAQGEKLFF; CDR3 DNA: TGTGCCAGCAGCTTAGGGGCGCAGGGGGAAAAACTGTTTTTT
clone size: .; D gene: TRBD2; J gene: TRBJ2-3; V gene: TRBV5-1; CDR3 protein: CASSTGLAGPRGTDTQYF; CDR3 DNA: TGCGCCAGCAGCACCGGACTAGCGGGGCCGCGAGGCACAGATACGCAGTATTTT
clone size: .; D gene: .; J gene: TRBJ1-1; V gene: TRBV28; CDR3 protein: CASIMRQGEAFF; CDR3 DNA: TGTGCCAGCATAATGCGCCAGGGGGAAGCTTTCTTT
clone size: .; D gene: .; J gene: TRBJ1-6; V gene: TRBV7-8; CDR3 protein: CASSSPGGVNSPLHF; CDR3 DNA: TGTGCCAGCAGCTCTCCCGGCGGTGTTAATTCACCCCTCCACTTT
clone size: .; D gene: TRBD1; J gene: TRBJ1-2; V gene: TRBV14; CDR3 protein: CASSQDRTGGGYTF; CDR3 DNA: TGTGCCAGCAGCCAAGACCGGACAGGGGGAGGCTACACCTTC
clone size: .; D gene: .; J gene: TRBJ2-3; V gene: TRBV15; CDR3 protein: CATSSERVGTDTQYF; CDR3 DNA: TGTGCCACCAGCAGCGAGCGGGTGGGAACAGATACGCAGTATTTT
clone size: .; D gene: .; J gene: TRBJ1-2; V gene: TRBV3-1/TRBV3-2; CDR3 protein: CASLGSVYYGYTF; CDR3 DNA: TGTGCCAGCCTGGGGAGTGTATACTATGGCTACACCTTC
clone size: .; D gene: .; J gene: TRBJ1-6; V gene: TRBV15; CDR3 protein: CATSRAGRVDSPLHF; CDR3 DNA: TGTGCCACCAGCAGAGCTGGCAGGGTTGATTCACCCCTCCACTTT
clone size: few; D gene: .; J gene: TRBJ1-4; V gene: TRBV5-1; CDR3 protein: CASSLEAGDEKLFF; CDR3 DNA: TGCGCCAGCAGCTTGGAGGCGGGGGATGAAAAACTGTTTTTT
clone size: .; D gene: .; J gene: TRBJ1-2; V gene: TRBV18; CDR3 protein: CASSPQAGGGSNYGYTF; CDR3 DNA: TGTGCCAGCTCACCGCAGGCTGGGGGGGGATCCAACTATGGCTACACCTTC
clone size: .; D gene: .; J gene: TRBJ2-6; V gene: TRBV10-2; CDR3 protein: CASREPGANVLTF; CDR3 DNA: TGCGCCAGCAGAGAGCCAGGGGCCAACGTCCTGACTTTC
clone size: .; D gene: TRBD1; J gene: TRBJ2-1; V gene: TRBV10-1; CDR3 protein: CASSEWGSDRGDEQFF; CDR3 DNA: TGCGCCAGCAGTGAGTGGGGGTCCGACAGGGGTGATGAGCAGTTCTTC
clone size: .; D gene: .; J gene: TRBJ2-5; V gene: TRBV19; CDR3 protein: CASSLAARTSGETQYF; CDR3 DNA: TGTGCCAGTAGTTTGGCCGCTCGGACTTCGGGGGAGACCCAGTACTTC
clone size: .; D gene: TRBD1; J gene: TRBJ1-5; V gene: TRBV5-1; CDR3 protein: CASSLGGTGAKHF; CDR3 DNA: TGCGCCAGCAGCTTGGGAGGGACAGGGGCCAAGCATTTT
clone size: .; D gene: TRBD1; J gene: TRBJ1-1; V gene: TRBV19; CDR3 protein: CASTPTGGRTEAFF; CDR3 DNA: TGTGCCAGTACCCCGACAGGGGGCCGGACTGAAGCTTTCTTT